Only one count was recorded for the clone carrying this TCR beta chain. The CDR3 is 15 amino acids. Germline V lookup: CDR1 WSHSY, CDR2 SAAADI. V lost 4 bases to trimming and J lost 2 bases, with 15 bases between them. Clones were sequenced by immunoSEQ multiplex PCR, and TCRdb holds only the in-frame ones, with some missing. The sample has 70,000 or so clones, approximately 78% seen once. Patients had blood sampled at baseline and again on cycle 4 day 1 and cycle 7 day 1. These data come from a study of OX40 agonist ivuxolimab in advanced cancers. This sequence was found in an adult with an advanced solid tumor such as melanoma, head and neck, liver or kidney cancer. The sequences come from CD4+ or CD8+ T cells sorted from blood, collected in a trial of the OX40 agonist ivuxolimab. The chain employs TRBV10-2 and TRBJ2-7; a possible D gene is TRBD2 (7 bases). CDR3 coding DNA: TGCGCCAGCAGTGGGCGGGGGCCGAAAACCTACGAGCAGTACTTC. It encodes CASSGRGPKTYEQYF.